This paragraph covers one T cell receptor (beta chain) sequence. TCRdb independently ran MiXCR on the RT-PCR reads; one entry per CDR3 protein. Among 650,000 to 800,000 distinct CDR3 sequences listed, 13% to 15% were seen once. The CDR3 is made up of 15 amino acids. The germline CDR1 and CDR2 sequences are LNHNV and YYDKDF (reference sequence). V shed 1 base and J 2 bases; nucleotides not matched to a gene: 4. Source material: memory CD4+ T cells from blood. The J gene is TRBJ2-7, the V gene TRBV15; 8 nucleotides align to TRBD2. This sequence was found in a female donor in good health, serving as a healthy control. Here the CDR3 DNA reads TGTGCCACCAGCAGAGTTAGTAGCGGGACCTACGAGCAGTACTTC. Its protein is CATSRVSSGTYEQYF.